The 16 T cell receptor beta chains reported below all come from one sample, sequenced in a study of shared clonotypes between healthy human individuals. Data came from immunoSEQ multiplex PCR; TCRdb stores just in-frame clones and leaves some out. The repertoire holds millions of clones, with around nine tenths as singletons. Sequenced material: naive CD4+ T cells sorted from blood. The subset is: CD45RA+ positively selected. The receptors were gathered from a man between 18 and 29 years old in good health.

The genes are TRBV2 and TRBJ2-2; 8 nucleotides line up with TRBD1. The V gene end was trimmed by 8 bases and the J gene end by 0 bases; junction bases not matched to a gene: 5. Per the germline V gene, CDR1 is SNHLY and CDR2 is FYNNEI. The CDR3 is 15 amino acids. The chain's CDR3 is CASCQDRANTGELFF. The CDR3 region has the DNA TGTGCCAGCTGCCAGGACAGGGCGAACACCGGGGAGCTGTTTTTT.

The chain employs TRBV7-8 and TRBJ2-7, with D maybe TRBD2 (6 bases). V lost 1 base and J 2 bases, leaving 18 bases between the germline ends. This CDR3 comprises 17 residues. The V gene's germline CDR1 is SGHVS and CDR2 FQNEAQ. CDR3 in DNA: TGTGCCAGCAGCTTAGAGACTGGAGGGTCATTCCCCTACGAGCAGTACTTC. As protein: CASSLETGGSFPYEQYF.

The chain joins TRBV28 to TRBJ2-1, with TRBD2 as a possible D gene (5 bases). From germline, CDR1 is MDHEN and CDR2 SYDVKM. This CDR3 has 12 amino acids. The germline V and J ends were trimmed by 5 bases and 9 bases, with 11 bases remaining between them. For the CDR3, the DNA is TGTGCCAGCAGTCCCTCTCGGGGTGAGCAGTTCTTC. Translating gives CASSPSRGEQFF.

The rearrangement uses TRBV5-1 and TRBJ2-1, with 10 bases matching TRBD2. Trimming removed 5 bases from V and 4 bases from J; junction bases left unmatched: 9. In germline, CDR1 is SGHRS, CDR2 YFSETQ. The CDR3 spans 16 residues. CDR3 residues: CASSSFGLAEYNEQFF. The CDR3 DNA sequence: TGCGCCAGCAGTTCTTTCGGACTAGCGGAATACAATGAGCAGTTCTTC.

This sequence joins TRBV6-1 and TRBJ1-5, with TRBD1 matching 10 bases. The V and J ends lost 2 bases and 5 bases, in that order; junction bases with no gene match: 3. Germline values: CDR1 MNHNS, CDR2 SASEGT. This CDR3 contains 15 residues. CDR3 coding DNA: TGTGCCAGCAGTGAAATGGACAGGGGGTATCAGCCCCAGCATTTT. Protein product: CASSEMDRGYQPQHF.

The CDR3 loop reads CASSQGDSGDKNIQYF. The CDR3 nucleotides are TGCGCCAGCAGCCAAGGGGATAGCGGGGACAAAAACATTCAGTACTTC. The chain couples TRBV4-3 to TRBJ2-4; 8 nucleotides line up with TRBD2. Germline V gives CDR1 LGHNA, CDR2 YSLEER. V lost 1 base, J lost 3 bases, and 5 bases stayed unmatched. The CDR3 has 16 amino acids.

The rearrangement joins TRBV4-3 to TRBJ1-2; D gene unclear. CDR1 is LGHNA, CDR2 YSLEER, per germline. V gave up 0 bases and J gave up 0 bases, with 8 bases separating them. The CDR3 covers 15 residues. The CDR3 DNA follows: TGCGCCAGCAGCCAAGATATTGGTACTAACTATGGCTACACCTTC. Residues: CASSQDIGTNYGYTF.

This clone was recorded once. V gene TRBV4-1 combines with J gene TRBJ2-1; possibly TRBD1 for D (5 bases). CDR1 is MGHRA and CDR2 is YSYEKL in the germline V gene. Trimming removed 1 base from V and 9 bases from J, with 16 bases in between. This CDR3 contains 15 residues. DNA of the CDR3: TGCGCCAGCAGCCAAGGGACAACAATGGGTGGTGAGCAGTTCTTC. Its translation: CASSQGTTMGGEQFF.

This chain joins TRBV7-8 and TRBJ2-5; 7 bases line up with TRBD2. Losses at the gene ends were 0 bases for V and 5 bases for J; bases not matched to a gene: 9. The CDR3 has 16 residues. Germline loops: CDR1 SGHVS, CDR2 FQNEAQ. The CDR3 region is CASSLAGGPGVETQYF. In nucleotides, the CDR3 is TGTGCCAGCAGCTTAGCGGGAGGGCCAGGAGTGGAGACCCAGTACTTC.

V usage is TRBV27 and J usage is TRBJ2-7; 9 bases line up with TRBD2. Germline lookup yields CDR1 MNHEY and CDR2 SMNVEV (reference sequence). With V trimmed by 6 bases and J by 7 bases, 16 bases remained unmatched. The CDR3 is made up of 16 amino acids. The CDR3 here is CASRTLTGTSSREQYF. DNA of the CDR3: TGTGCCAGCAGGACTCTTACCGGGACTAGCTCGAGGGAGCAGTACTTC.

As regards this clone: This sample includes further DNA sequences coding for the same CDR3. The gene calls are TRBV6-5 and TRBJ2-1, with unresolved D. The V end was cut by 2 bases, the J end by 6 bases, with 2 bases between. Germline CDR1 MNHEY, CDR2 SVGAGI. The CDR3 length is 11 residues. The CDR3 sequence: CASSYINEQFF. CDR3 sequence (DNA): TGTGCCAGCAGTTACATCAATGAGCAGTTCTTC.

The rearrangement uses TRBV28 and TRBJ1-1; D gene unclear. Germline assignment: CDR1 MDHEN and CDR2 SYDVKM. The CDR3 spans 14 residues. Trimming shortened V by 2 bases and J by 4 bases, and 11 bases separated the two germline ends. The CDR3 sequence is CASSLQVGFTEAFF. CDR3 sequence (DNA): TGTGCCAGCAGTTTACAGGTTGGGTTCACTGAAGCTTTCTTT.

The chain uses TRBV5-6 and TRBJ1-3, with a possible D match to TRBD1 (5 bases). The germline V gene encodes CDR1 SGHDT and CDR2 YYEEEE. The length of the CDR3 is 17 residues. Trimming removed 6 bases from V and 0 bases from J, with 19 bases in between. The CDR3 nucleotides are TGTGCCAGCAATAGGTATTGGGGCGCCTTCTCTGGAAACACCATATATTTT. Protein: CASNRYWGAFSGNTIYF. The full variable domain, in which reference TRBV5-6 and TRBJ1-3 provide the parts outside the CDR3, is DAGVTQSPTHLIKTRGQQVTLRCSPKSGHDTVSWYQQALGQGPQFIFQYYEEEERQRGNFPDRFSGHQFPNYSSELNVNALLLGDSALYLCASNRYWGAFSGNTIYFGEGSWLTVV.

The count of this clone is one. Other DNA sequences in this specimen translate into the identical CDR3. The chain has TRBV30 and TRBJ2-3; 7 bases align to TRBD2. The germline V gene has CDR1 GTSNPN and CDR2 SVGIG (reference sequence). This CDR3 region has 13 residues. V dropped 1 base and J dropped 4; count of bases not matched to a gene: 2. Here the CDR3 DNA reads TGTGCCTGGAGTGGACTAGCCCCAGATACGCAGTATTTT. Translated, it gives CAWSGLAPDTQYF.

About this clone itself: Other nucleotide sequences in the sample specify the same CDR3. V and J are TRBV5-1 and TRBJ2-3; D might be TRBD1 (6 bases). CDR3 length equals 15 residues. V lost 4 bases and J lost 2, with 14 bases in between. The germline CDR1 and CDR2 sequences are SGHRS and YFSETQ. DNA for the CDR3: TGCGCCAGCAGCCCTCTAGGGGGAGACACAGATACGCAGTATTTT. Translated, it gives CASSPLGGDTDTQYF. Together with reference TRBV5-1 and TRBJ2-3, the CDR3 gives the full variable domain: KAGVTQTPRYLIKTRGQQVTLSCSPISGHRSVSWYQQTPGQGLQFLFEYFSETQRNKGNFPGRFSGRQFSNSRSEMNVSTLELGDSALYLCASSPLGGDTDTQYFGPGTRLTVL.

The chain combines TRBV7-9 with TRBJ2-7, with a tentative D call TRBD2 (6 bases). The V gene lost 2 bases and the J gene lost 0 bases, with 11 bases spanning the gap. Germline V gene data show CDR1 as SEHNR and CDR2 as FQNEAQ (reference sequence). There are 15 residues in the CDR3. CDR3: CASSLLRRDSYEQYF. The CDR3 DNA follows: TGTGCCAGCAGCTTATTGCGGCGGGACTCCTACGAGCAGTACTTC.